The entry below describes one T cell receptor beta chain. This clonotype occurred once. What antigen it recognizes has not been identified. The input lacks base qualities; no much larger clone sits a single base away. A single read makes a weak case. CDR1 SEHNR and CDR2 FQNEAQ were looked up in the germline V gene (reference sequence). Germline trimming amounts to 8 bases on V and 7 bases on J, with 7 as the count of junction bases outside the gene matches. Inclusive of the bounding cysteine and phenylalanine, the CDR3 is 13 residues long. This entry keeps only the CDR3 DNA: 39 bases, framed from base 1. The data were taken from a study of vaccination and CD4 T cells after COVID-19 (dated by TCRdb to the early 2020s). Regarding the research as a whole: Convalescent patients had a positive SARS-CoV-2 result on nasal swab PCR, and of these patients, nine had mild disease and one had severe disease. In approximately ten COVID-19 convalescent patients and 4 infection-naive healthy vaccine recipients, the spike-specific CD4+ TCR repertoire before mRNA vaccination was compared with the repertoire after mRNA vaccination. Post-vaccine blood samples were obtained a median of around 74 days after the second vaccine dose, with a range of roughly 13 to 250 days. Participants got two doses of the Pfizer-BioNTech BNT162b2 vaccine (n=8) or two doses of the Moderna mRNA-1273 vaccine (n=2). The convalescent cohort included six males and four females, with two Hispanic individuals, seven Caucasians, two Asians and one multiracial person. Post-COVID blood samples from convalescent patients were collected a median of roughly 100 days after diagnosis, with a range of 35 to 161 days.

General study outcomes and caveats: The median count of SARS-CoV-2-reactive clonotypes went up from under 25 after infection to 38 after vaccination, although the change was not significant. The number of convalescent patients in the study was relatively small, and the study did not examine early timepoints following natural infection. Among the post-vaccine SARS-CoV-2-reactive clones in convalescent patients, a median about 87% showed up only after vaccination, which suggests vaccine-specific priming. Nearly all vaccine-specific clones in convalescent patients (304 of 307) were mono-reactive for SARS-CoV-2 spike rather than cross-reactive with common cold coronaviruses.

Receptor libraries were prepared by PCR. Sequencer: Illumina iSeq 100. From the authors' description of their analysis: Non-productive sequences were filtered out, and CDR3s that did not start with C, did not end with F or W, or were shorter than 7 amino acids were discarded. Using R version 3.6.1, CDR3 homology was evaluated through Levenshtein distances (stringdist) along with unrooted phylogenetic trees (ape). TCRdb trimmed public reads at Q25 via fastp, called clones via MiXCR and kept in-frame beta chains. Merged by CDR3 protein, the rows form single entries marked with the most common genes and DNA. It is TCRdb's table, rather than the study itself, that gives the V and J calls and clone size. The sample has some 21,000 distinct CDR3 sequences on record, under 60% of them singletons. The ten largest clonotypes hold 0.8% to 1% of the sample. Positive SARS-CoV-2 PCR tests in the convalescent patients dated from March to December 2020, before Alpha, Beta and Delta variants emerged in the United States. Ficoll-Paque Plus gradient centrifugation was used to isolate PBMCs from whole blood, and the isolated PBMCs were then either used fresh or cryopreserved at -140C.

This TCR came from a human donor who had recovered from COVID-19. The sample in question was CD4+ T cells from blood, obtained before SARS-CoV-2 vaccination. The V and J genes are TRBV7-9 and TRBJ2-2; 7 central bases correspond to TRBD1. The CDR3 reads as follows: CASHEGAVGELFF. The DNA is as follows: TGTGCCAGCCATGAGGGGGCGGTCGGGGAGCTGTTTTTT.